This entry describes one T cell receptor beta chain. Its antigen is currently unknown. The CDR3 length is 16 residues. CDR1 is SNHLY, CDR2 FYNNEI, per germline. The ends were cut back, 1 base at V and 3 bases at J, with 13 bases in the middle. The data derive from a study of T cell responses to AZD1222 COVID-19 vaccine. Study-wide findings and caveats: Along spike, vaccine-associated CD4 TCRs were found throughout, with dominance at 160-218 and 743-854.

Sequencing used immunoSEQ multiplex PCR; TCRdb keeps in-frame clones, though not all of them. Counted here are 90,000 to 100,000 clones, about nine tenths occurring once; the ten biggest clones make up 16%. This clonotype originated in an adult who received the AZD1222 COVID-19 vaccine. The sample was peripheral blood, taken 28 days after the second AZD1222 dose. The chain recombines TRBV2 with TRBJ2-1; a weak D match, TRBD2 (8 bases). The CDR3 nucleotides read TGTGCCAGCAGTGAAGTAGCGGGACAGAACTACAATGAGCAGTTCTTC. It encodes CASSEVAGQNYNEQFF.